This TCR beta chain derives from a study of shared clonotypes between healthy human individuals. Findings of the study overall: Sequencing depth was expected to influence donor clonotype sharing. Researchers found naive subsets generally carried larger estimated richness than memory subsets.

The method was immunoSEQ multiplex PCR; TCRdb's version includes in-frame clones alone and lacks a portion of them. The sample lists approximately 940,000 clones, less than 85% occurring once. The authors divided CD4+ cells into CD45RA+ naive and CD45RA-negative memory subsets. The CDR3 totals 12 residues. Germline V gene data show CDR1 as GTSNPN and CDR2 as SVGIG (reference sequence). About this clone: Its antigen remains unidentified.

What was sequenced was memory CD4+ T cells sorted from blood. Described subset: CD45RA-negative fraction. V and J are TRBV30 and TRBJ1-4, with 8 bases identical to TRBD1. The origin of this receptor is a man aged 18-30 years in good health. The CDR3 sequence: CASDRANEKLFF. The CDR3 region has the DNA TGTGCGTCGGACAGGGCGAATGAAAAACTGTTTTTT.